Given below is one TCR beta chain in context. The data belong to a study of blood T cell repertoires in COVID-19. The wider study: Both acute and convalescent COVID-19 samples were obtained from the United States, Italy and Spain. Sample material is recorded as cDNA or gDNA derived from T cells, B-cell-depleted T cells, or PBMCs.

Per the original methods: Amplification of reference gene primers was used by the study to estimate nucleated cell counts. Data came from immunoSEQ multiplex PCR; TCRdb stores just in-frame clones and leaves some out. From that table come the V and J calls and clone size; the DNA was used to work out D and trimming. In the table there are roughly 280,000 clones, roughly 85% of which are singletons. The CDR3 extends over 15 amino acids. CDR1 and CDR2 (germline): SGHRS, YFSETQ. V shed 2 bases and J 6 bases; nucleotides not matched to a gene: 11. Material: peripheral blood. This receptor was identified in a man in his fifties or sixties who had recovered from COVID-19. V and J are TRBV5-1 and TRBJ2-7, with TRBD1 matching 7 bases. CDR3 amino acids: CASSLDRVGLSEQYF. Written as DNA, the CDR3 is TGCGCCAGCAGCTTAGACAGGGTCGGTCTAAGCGAGCAGTACTTC.